Below are 15 T cell receptor beta chains sequenced from a single sample in a study of shared clonotypes between healthy human individuals. Sequencing used immunoSEQ multiplex PCR; TCRdb keeps in-frame clones, though not all of them. Of more than 550,000 clones listed, just over 90% are singletons. Only CD45RO-negative cells positively selected for CCR7 counted as naive CD8 cells, so terminally differentiated effector memory CD45RA+ cells were excluded. The specimen sequenced was naive CD8+ T cells sorted from blood. The receptors here all came from a man aged 25 to 40 in good health.

The gene calls are TRBV28 and TRBJ1-1; TRBD1 is a possible D gene (6 bases). The CDR3 contains 15 residues. Trimming left V 6 bases short and J 0 bases short, with 14 bases between. From germline, CDR1 is MDHEN and CDR2 SYDVKM. DNA of the CDR3: TGTGCCAGCAGCCGGTGGACAGACTTGAACACTGAAGCTTTCTTT. Its translation: CASSRWTDLNTEAFF.

A note on this clone: Other DNA sequences in this specimen translate into the identical CDR3. The genes are TRBV27 and TRBJ2-3; D is ambiguous. Between the trimmed V and J ends, which lost 3 bases and 0 bases, there was a span of 7 bases. The germline V gene encodes CDR1 MNHEY and CDR2 SMNVEV (reference sequence). The CDR3 totals 14 residues. For the CDR3, the DNA is TGTGCCAGCAGTTTTTTCAGGAGCACAGATACGCAGTATTTT. It encodes CASSFFRSTDTQYF.

The chain combines TRBV5-1 with TRBJ1-1, with D possibly TRBD1 on 5 matching bases. Trimming pared 4 bases from V and 2 bases from J, leaving 9 bases between. The CDR3 loop spans 13 amino acids. The germline V gene encodes CDR1 SGHRS and CDR2 YFSETQ. This chain's CDR3 is CASSERGNTEAFF. The DNA for the CDR3 is TGCGCCAGCAGCGAAAGGGGAAACACTGAAGCTTTCTTT.

The chain carries TRBV7-9 and TRBJ2-4, with TRBD2 identical over 12 bases. This CDR3 has 18 residues. The V and J ends lost 3 bases and 1 base, in that order; junction bases with no gene match: 7. Germline V lookup: CDR1 SEHNR, CDR2 FQNEAQ (reference sequence). The CDR3 nucleotides are TGTGCCAGCAGCTTCCCTAGCGGGAGGGCCCTGGCCAAAAACATTCAGTACTTC. Its protein is CASSFPSGRALAKNIQYF.

The rearrangement links TRBV5-6 to TRBJ1-4, with D perhaps TRBD1 (5 bases). V dropped 4 bases and J dropped 8 bases, with 18 bases sitting between them. The V gene's germline CDR1 is SGHDT and CDR2 YYEEEE. This CDR3 region has 15 residues. The CDR3 is CASSVSIREQEKLFF. In DNA, the CDR3 is TGTGCCAGCAGCGTTAGTATCAGGGAACAGGAAAAACTGTTTTTT.

The chain carries TRBV4-1 and TRBJ2-1; 10 bases fit TRBD2. V dropped 2 bases and J dropped 8; count of bases not matched to a gene: 9. CDR1 and CDR2 (germline): MGHRA, YSYEKL. The CDR3 extends over 16 amino acids. The CDR3 DNA follows: TGCGCCAGCAGCCAAAGAGCGGGAGGGCCTTTCGATGAGCAGTTCTTC. Protein sequence: CASSQRAGGPFDEQFF.

The chain employs TRBV19 and TRBJ2-5; weak D call: TRBD2 (6 bases). The germline V gene encodes CDR1 LNHDA and CDR2 SQIVND (reference sequence). There are 13 residues in the CDR3. Between the trimmed V and J ends, which lost 5 bases and 5 bases, there was a span of 12 bases. DNA for the CDR3: TGTGCCAGTAGTCACCGGGAGTGGGAGACCCAGTACTTC. Translating gives CASSHREWETQYF.

The chain carries TRBV13 and TRBJ2-1, with 13 bases fitting TRBD2. J gave up 4 bases and V 5 bases, and 2 bases lay outside the gene matches. Germline CDR1 reads PRHDT; CDR2 reads FYEKMQ (reference sequence). CDR3 size: 15 residues. CDR3 in amino acids: CASSQGLAGYNEQFF. The CDR3 DNA is TGTGCCAGCAGCCAGGGACTAGCGGGGTACAATGAGCAGTTCTTC.

The chain has TRBV21-1 and TRBJ1-4; TRBD1, the table's D call, was not compared with the DNA. TRBV21-1 is marked as a pseudogene. The CDR3 is made up of 16 amino acids. The CDR3 region is CASSRLGTWDSEKLFF. The CDR3 region has the DNA TGTGCCAGCAGCCGTCTTGGGACATGGGATTCTGAAAAACTGTTTTTT.

The chain joins TRBV6-1 to TRBJ2-7; D not resolved. V was clipped by 5 bases and J by 4 bases, with 9 bases between them. This CDR3 has 12 residues. The germline V gene has CDR1 MNHNS and CDR2 SASEGT. The CDR3 spells CASSLDGYEQYF. CDR3 in DNA: TGTGCCAGCAGTTTGGACGGATACGAGCAGTACTTC.

The genes are TRBV9 and TRBJ1-1; D is possibly TRBD1 (5 bases). Germline V gene sequence: CDR1 SGDLS, CDR2 YYNGEE. The germline V and J ends were trimmed by 3 bases and 2 bases, with 20 bases remaining between them. This CDR3 contains 17 residues. CDR3 nucleotide sequence: TGTGCCAGCAGCGCCCGGACCTCTACAGGACAAAACACTGAAGCTTTCTTT. This codes for CASSARTSTGQNTEAFF.

This clone was detected only once. The genes are TRBV9 and TRBJ2-7; TRBD1 matches at 7 bases. The CDR3 has 16 residues. With V trimmed by 2 bases and J by 5 bases, 13 bases remained unmatched. Germline lookup yields CDR1 SGDLS and CDR2 YYNGEE. The CDR3 DNA follows: TGTGCCAGCAGCGTCATTGAGGGGACAGCACCTAACGAGCAGTACTTC. Protein product: CASSVIEGTAPNEQYF.

V gene TRBV29-1 combines with J gene TRBJ1-2; D uncertain. In germline, CDR1 is SQVTM, CDR2 ANQGSEA. CDR3 length equals 12 residues. V was clipped by 4 bases and J by 4 bases, with 10 bases between them. Written as DNA, the CDR3 is TGCAGCGTTGGTAGCGGGATCTATGGCTACACCTTC. Translated: CSVGSGIYGYTF. Drawing the rest from reference TRBV29-1 and TRBJ1-2, the complete variable domain is SAVISQKPSRDICQRGTSLTIQCQVDSQVTMMFWYRQQPGQSLTLIATANQGSEATYESGFVIDKFPISRPNLTFSTLTVSNMSPEDSSIYLCSVGSGIYGYTFGSGTRLTVV.

The chain links TRBV4-3 to TRBJ2-1; D possibly corresponds to TRBD2 (6 bases). Trimming took off 6 bases at V and 6 bases at J, with 18 bases between the two ends. The CDR3 consists of 15 residues. CDR1 and CDR2 from the germline V gene are LGHNA and YSLEER. CDR3 in amino acids: CASRADIAVRNEQFF. The CDR3 DNA is TGCGCCAGCAGGGCCGACATAGCGGTCCGCAATGAGCAGTTCTTC.

The V gene is TRBV21-1, the J gene TRBJ1-4. TRBV21-1 is marked as a pseudogene. The CDR3 is 14 residues long. The CDR3 loop reads CASSLNREGEKLFF. The DNA of the CDR3 is TGTGCCAGCAGCCTTAACAGGGAGGGTGAAAAACTGTTTTTT.